These 3 T cell receptor beta chains share one sample of origin, sequenced in a study of OX40 agonist ivuxolimab in advanced cancers. The method was immunoSEQ multiplex PCR; TCRdb's version includes in-frame clones alone and lacks a portion of them. The repertoire holds more than 65,000 clones, 80% to 90% seen once, with roughly 1.2% in the top ten. Sequencing used CD4+ or CD8+ T cells sorted from blood, obtained in a trial of the OX40 agonist ivuxolimab. Source of these receptors: an adult with an advanced solid tumor such as melanoma, head and neck, liver or kidney cancer.

This chain joins TRBV15 and TRBJ1-1; D is unresolved. This CDR3 contains 12 residues. Germline V gives CDR1 LNHNV, CDR2 YYDKDF (reference sequence). The germline V and J ends were trimmed by 1 base and 5 bases, with 5 bases remaining between them. In DNA, the CDR3 is TGTGCCACCAGCAGAGGGTGGACTGAAGCTTTCTTT. Translated: CATSRGWTEAFF. Full variable domain (missing parts from reference TRBV15 and TRBJ1-1): DAMVIQNPRYQVTQFGKPVTLSCSQTLNHNVMYWYQQKSSQAPKLLFHYYDKDFNNEADTPDNFQSRRPNTSFCFLDIRSPGLGDTAMYLCATSRGWTEAFFGQGTRLTVV.

This clone was counted a few times. The rearrangement links TRBV5-1 to TRBJ1-2, with D perhaps TRBD1 (5 bases). The CDR3 length is 15 residues. The germline V gene has CDR1 SGHRS and CDR2 YFSETQ. V lost 4 bases, J lost 2 bases, and 15 bases lay in between. The DNA of the CDR3 is TGCGCCAGCAGCCTGGGGCCGGGCGCCAACTATGGCTACACCTTC. This codes for CASSLGPGANYGYTF.

The chain combines TRBV18 with TRBJ1-6, with a possible D match to TRBD1 (5 bases). Trimming pared 3 bases from V and 14 bases from J, leaving 17 bases between. CDR3 length: 14 residues. Germline-derived CDR1 and CDR2 are KGHSH and LQKENI. The CDR3 protein is CASSPRDLFETLHF. CDR3 DNA sequence: TGTGCCAGCTCACCGCGGGACCTTTTTGAGACCCTCCACTTT.